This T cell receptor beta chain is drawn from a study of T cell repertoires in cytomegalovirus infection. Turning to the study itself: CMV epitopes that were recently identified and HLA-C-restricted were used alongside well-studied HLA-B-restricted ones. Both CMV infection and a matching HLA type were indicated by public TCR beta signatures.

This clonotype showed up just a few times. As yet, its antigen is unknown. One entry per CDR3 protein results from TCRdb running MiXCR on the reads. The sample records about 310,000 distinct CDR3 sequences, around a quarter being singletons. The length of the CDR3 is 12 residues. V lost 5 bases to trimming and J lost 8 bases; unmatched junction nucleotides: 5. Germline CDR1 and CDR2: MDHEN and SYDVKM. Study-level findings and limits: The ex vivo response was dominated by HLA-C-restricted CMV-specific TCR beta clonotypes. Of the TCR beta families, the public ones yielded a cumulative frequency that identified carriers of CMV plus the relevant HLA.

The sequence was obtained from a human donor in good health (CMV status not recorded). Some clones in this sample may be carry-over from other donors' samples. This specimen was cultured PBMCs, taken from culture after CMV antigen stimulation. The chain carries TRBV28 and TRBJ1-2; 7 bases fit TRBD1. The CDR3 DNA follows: TGTGCCAGCAGTACAGGGGAAGGAGGCTACACCTTC. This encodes CASSTGEGGYTF.